This record covers a single T cell receptor (beta chain). What it binds is not known. Random hexamers served to reverse transcribe roughly 0.5 to 1 ug RNA. A multiplex approach, immunoSEQ multiplex PCR, amplified TCR beta CDR3 across 54 Vbeta and 13 Jbeta. MiXCR, applied by TCRdb to the immunoSEQ multiplex PCR reads, yields one record per CDR3 protein. This table holds more than 65,000 distinct CDR3 sequences, roughly 94% found once. TCR beta from blood CD8+ and CD4+ T cells was sequenced. TEMRA cells were enriched by FACS, and CD4+ and CD8+ T cells were negatively isolated. These data originate in a study of CD8 T cells in Susac syndrome. General study results and limits: The study conceded that relatively few individuals underwent its TCR sequencing and HLA analysis.

Per germline, CDR1 SGHRS and CDR2 YFSETQ. The CDR3 has 15 residues. Trimming stripped 0 bases from V and 0 bases from J, with 10 bases between. Sequenced input: CD8+ T cells from PBMCs. The V and J genes are TRBV5-1 and TRBJ2-7; TRBD1 might be the D (6 bases). The TCR was taken from a human donor with multiple sclerosis. The DNA for the CDR3 is TGCGCCAGCAGCTTGGCTCTAGGGGGCTCCTACGAGCAGTACTTC. The encoded protein is CASSLALGGSYEQYF.